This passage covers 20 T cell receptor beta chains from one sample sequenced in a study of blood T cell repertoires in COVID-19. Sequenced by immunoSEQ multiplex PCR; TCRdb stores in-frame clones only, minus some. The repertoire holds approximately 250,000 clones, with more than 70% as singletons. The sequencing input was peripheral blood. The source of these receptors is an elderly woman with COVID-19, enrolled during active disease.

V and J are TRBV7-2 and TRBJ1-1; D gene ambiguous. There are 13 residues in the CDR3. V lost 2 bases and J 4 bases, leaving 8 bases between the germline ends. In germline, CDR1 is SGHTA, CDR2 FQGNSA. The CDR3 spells CASSLMGSTEAFF. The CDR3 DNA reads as TGTGCCAGCAGCTTAATGGGGAGCACTGAAGCTTTCTTT.

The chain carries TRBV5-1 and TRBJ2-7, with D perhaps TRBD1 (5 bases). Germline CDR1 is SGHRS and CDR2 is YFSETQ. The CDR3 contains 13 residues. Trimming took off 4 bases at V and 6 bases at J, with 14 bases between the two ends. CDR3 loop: CASSPGRGGEQYV. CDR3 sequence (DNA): TGCGCCAGCAGCCCTGGTAGGGGCGGCGAGCAGTACGTC.

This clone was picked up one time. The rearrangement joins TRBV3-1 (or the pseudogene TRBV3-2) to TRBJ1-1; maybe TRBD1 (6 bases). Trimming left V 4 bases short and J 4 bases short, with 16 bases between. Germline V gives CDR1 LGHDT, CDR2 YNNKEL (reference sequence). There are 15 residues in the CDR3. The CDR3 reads CASSLRAGVGTEAFF. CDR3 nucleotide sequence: TGTGCCAGCAGCCTGAGGGCAGGGGTGGGCACTGAAGCTTTCTTT.

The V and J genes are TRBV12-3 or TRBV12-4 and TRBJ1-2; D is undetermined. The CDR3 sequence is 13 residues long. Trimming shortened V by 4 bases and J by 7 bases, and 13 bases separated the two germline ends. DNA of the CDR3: TGTGCCAGCAGTTACGGGATCGAAGGTGGCTACACCTTC. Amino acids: CASSYGIEGGYTF.

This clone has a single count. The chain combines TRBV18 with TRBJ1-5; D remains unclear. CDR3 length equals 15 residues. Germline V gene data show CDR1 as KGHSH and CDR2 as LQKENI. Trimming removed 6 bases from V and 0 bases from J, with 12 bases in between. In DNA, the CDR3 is TGTGCCAGCTCTCCCCTGGCCGATAGCAATCAGCCCCAGCATTTT. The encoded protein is CASSPLADSNQPQHF.

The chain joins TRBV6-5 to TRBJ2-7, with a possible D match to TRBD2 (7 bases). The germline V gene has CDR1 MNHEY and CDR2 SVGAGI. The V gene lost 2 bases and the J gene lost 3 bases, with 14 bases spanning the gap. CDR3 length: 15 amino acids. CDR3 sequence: CASSYMSGGDYEQYF. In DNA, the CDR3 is TGTGCCAGCAGTTACATGTCGGGGGGCGACTACGAGCAGTACTTC.

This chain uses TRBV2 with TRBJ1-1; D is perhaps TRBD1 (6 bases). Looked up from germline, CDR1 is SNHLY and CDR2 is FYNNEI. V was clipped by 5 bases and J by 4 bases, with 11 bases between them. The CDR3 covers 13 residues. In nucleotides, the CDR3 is TGTGCCAGCAGTAAATCACAGGGCACTGAAGCTTTCTTT. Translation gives CASSKSQGTEAFF.

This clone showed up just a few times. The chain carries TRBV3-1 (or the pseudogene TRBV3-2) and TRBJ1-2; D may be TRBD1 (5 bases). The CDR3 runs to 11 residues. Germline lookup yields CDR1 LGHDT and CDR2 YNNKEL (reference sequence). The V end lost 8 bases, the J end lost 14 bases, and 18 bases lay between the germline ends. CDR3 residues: CASSGGLGGTF. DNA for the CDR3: TGTGCCAGCTCCGGGGGACTGGGAGGGACCTTC.

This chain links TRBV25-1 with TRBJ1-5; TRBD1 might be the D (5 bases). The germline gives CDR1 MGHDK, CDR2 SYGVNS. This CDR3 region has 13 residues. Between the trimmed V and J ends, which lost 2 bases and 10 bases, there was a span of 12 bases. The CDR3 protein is CASSEGDLGPQHF. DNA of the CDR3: TGTGCCAGCAGTGAAGGGGACTTAGGCCCCCAGCATTTT.

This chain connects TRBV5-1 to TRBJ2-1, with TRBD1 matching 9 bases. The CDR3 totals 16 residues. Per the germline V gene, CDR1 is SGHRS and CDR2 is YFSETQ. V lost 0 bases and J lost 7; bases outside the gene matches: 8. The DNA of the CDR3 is TGCGCCAGCAGCTTGGTCCTTCGGGACAGGGTGAATGAGCAGTTCTTC. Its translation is CASSLVLRDRVNEQFF.

The CDR3 spells CASSQAGGNTEAFF. Written as DNA, the CDR3 is TGTGCCAGCAGCCAAGCAGGGGGTAACACTGAAGCTTTCTTT. The chain combines TRBV4-2 with TRBJ1-1; 7 bases fit TRBD1. Germline CDR1 LGHNA, CDR2 YNFKEQ. The CDR3 consists of 14 residues. V dropped 1 base and J dropped 2; count of bases not matched to a gene: 1.

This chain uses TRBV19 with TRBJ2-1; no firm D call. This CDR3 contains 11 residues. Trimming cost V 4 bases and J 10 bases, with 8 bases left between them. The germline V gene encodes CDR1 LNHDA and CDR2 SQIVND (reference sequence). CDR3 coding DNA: TGTGCCAGTAGTAAATTACGGGAGCAGTTCTTC. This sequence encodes CASSKLREQFF.

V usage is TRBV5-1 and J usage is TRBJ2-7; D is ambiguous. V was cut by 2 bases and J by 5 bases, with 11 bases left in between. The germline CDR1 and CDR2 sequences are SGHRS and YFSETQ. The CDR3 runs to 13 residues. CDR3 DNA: TGCGCCAGCAGCTTTCAAAGCAGGAACGAGCAGTACTTC. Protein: CASSFQSRNEQYF.

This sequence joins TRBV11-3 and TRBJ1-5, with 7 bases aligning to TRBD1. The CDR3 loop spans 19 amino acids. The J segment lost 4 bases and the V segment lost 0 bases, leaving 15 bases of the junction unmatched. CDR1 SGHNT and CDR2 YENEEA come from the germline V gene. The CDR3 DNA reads TGTGCCAGCAGCTTAGATCTAGGGACAGCACTACTTAGAAATCAGCCCCAGCATTTT. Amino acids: CASSLDLGTALLRNQPQHF.

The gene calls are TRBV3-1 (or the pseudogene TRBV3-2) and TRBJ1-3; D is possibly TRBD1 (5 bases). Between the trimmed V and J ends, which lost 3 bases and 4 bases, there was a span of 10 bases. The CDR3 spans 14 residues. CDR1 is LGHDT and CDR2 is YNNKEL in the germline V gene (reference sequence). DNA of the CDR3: TGTGCCAGCAGCCATGGGGGGGAAGGAAACACCATATATTTT. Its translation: CASSHGGEGNTIYF.

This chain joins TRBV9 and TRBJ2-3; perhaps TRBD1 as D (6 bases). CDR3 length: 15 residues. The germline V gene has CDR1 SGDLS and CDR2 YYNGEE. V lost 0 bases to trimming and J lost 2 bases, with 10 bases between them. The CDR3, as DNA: TGTGCCAGCAGCGTAGCTCACAGGGACACAGATACGCAGTATTTT. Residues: CASSVAHRDTDTQYF.

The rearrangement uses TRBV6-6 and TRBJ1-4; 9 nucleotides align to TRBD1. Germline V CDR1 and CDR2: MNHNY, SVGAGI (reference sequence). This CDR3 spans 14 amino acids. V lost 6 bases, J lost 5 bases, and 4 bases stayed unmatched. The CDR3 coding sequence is TGTGCCAGCAGGCCGGGACAGGGAAATGAAAAACTGTTTTTT. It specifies CASRPGQGNEKLFF.

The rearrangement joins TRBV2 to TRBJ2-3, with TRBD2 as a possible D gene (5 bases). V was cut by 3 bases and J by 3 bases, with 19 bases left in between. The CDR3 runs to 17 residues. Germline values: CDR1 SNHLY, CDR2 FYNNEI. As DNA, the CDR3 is TGTGCCAGCAGTGAGGCCTGGACTCGTGCCCCGACAGATACGCAGTATTTT. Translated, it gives CASSEAWTRAPTDTQYF.

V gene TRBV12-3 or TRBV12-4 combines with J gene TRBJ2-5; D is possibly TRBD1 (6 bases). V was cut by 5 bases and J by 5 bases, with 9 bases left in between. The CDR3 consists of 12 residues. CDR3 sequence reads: CASSGGGETQYF. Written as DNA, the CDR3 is TGTGCCAGCAGTGGGGGCGGGGAGACCCAGTACTTC.

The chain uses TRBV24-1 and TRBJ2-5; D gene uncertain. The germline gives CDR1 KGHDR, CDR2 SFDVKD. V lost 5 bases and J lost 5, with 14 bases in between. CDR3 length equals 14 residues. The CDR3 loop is CATSVRGREETQYF. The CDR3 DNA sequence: TGTGCCACCAGTGTTAGAGGCCGAGAGGAGACCCAGTACTTC.